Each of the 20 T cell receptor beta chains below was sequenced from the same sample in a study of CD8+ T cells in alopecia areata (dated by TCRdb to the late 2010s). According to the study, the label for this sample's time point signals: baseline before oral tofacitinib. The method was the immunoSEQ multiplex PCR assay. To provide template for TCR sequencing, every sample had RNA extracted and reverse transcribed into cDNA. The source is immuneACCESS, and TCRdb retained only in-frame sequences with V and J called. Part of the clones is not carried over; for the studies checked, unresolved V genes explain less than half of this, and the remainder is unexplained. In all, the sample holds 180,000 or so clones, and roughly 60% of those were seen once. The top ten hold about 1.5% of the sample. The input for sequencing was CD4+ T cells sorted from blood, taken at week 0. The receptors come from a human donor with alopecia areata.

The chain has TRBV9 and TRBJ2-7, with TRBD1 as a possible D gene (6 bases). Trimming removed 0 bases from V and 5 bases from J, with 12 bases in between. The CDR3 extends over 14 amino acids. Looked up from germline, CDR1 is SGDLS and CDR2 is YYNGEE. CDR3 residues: CASSVGGGINEQYF. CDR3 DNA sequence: TGTGCCAGCAGCGTAGGAGGGGGTATCAACGAGCAGTACTTC.

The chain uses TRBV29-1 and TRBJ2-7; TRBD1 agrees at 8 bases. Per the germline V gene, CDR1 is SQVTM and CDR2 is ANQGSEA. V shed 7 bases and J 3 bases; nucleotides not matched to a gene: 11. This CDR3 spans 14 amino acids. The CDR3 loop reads CSAVVTGVFYEQYF. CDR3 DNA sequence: TGCAGCGCCGTCGTGACAGGGGTCTTCTACGAGCAGTACTTC.

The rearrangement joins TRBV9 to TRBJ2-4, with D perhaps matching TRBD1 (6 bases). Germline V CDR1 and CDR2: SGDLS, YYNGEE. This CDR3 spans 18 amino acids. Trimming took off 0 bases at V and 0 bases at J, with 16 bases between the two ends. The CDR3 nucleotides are TGTGCCAGCAGCGTAGGGGGGACACCGAAACTAGCCAAAAACATTCAGTACTTC. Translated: CASSVGGTPKLAKNIQYF.

The CDR3 loop reads CASSPDHLPLHF. In DNA, the CDR3 is TGCGCCAGCAGCCCGGACCACCTGCCCCTCCACTTT. The rearrangement joins TRBV5-1 to TRBJ1-6, with unresolved D. Trimming stripped 4 bases from V and 13 bases from J, with 12 bases between. The germline V gene has CDR1 SGHRS and CDR2 YFSETQ. This CDR3 spans 12 amino acids.

CDR3 nucleotides: TGTGCCAGCAAGCGGGAGGCAAGTCAGCCCCAGCATTTT. Residues: CASKREASQPQHF. The V call is TRBV6-1, the J call TRBJ1-5; no reliable D call. The CDR3 totals 13 residues. Trimming left V 7 bases short and J 6 bases short, with 13 bases between. The germline V gene encodes CDR1 MNHNS and CDR2 SASEGT.

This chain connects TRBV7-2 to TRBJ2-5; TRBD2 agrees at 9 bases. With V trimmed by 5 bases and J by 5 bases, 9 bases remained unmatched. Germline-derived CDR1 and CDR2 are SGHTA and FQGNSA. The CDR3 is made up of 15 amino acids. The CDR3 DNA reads TGTGCCAGCAGCGTTACAGCGGGGGGAGGTGAGACCCAGTACTTC. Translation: CASSVTAGGGETQYF.

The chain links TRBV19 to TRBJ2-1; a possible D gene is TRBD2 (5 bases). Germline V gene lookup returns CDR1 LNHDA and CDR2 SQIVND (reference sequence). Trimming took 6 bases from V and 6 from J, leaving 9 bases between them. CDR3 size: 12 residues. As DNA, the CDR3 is TGTGCCAGTAGGGGGAGACGCAATGAGCAGTTCTTC. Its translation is CASRGRRNEQFF.

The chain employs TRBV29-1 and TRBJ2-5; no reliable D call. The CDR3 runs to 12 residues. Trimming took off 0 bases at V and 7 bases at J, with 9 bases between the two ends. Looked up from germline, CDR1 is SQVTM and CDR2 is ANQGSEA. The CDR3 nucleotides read TGCAGCGTTGAAGATTCACCAGGGACCCAGTACTTC. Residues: CSVEDSPGTQYF.

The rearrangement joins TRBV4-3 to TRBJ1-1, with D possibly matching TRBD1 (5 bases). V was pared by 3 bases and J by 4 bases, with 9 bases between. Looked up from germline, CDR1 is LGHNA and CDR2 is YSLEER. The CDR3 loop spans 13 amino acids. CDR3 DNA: TGCGCCAGCAGCCACAGGGCTGCCACTGAAGCTTTCTTT. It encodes CASSHRAATEAFF.

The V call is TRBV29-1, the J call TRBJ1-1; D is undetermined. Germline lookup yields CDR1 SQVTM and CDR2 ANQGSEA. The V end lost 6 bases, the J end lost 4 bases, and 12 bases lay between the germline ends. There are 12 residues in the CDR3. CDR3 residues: CSVTSVGTEAFF. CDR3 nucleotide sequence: TGCAGCGTAACCAGTGTGGGCACTGAAGCTTTCTTT.

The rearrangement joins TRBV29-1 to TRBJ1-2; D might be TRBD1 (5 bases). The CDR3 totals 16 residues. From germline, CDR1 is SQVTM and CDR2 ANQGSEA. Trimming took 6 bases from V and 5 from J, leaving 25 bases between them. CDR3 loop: CSVGGLWHNGIYGYTF. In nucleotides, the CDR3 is TGCAGCGTGGGGGGATTGTGGCACAACGGGATTTATGGCTACACCTTC.

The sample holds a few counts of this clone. The CDR3: CASSISGNRADTQYF. DNA of the CDR3: TGTGCCAGCAGTATTAGCGGCAACCGGGCAGATACGCAGTATTTT. The chain carries TRBV2 and TRBJ2-3; D might be TRBD2 (6 bases). Trimming cost V 5 bases and J 4 bases, with 16 bases left between them. Germline-derived CDR1 and CDR2 are SNHLY and FYNNEI. This CDR3 spans 15 amino acids. The variable domain in full, with the rest retrieved from reference TRBV2 and TRBJ2-3, is EPEVTQTPSHQVTQMGQEVILRCVPISNHLYFYWYRQILGQKVEFLVSFYNNEISEKSEIFDDQFSVERPDGSNFTLKIRSTKLEDSAMYFCASSISGNRADTQYFGPGTRLTVL.

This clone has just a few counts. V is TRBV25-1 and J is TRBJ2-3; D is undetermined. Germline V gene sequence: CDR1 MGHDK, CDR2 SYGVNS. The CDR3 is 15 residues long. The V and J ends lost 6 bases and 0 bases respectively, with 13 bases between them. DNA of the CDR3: TGTGCCAGCAGCCAAGCTAAGAAGAGCACAGATACGCAGTATTTT. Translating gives CASSQAKKSTDTQYF.

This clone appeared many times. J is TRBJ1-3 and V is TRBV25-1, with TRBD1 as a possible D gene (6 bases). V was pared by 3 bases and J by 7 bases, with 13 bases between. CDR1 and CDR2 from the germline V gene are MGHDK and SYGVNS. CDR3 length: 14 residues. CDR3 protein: CASSEPGVYNTIYF. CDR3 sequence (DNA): TGTGCCAGCAGTGAGCCAGGGGTCTACAACACCATATATTTT.

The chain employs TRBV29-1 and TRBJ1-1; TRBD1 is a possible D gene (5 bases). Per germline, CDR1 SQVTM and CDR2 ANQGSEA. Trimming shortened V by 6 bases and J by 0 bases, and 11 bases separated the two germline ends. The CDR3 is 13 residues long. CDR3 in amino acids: CSVKGRMNTEAFF. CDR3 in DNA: TGCAGCGTGAAGGGACGGATGAACACTGAAGCTTTCTTT.

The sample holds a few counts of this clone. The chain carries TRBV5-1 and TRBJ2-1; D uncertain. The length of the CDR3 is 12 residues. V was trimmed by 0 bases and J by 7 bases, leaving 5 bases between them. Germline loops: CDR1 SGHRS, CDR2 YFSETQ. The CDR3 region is CASSLDRNEQFF. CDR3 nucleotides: TGCGCCAGCAGCTTGGATCGGAATGAGCAGTTCTTC.

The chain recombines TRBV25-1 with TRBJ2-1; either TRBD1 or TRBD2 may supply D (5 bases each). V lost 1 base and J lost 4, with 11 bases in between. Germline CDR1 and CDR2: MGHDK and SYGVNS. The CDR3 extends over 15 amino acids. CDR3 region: CASSEWAGTYNEQFF. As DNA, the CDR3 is TGTGCCAGCAGTGAATGGGCAGGGACGTACAATGAGCAGTTCTTC.

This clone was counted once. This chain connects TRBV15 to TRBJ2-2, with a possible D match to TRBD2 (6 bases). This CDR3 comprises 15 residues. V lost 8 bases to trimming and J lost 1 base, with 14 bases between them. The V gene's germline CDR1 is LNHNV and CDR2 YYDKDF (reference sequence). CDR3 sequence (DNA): TGTGCCACCGCCGGGCTAGCGCGGAACACCGGGGAGCTGTTTTTT. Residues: CATAGLARNTGELFF.

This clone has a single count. CDR3: CASSVEAPGHNLSPLHF. The CDR3 region has the DNA TGTGCCAGCAGCGTAGAGGCCCCGGGACATAACCTCTCACCCCTCCACTTT. The V call is TRBV9, the J call TRBJ1-6, with a weak D call TRBD1 (6 bases). The CDR3 extends over 17 amino acids. The ends were cut back, 0 bases at V and 10 bases at J, with 20 bases in the middle. Germline V gene sequence: CDR1 SGDLS, CDR2 YYNGEE.

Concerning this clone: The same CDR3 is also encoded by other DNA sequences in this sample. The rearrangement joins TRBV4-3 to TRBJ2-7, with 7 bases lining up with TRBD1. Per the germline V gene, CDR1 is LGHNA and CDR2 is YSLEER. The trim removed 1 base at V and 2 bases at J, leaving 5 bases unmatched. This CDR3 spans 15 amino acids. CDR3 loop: CASSQGPDRTYEQYF. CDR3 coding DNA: TGCGCCAGCAGCCAAGGCCCGGACAGGACCTACGAGCAGTACTTC.